One sample yielded the 22 T cell receptor beta chains listed below, sequenced in a study of CD8 T cells in ankylosing spondylitis. Study-level results: Within ankylosing spondylitis blood, a TCR beta motif made up of under 10 highly homologous variants appeared to be characteristic.

Which antigens these TCRs recognize remains unknown. MiXCR was run by TCRdb on the 5' RACE reads, yielding one entry per CDR3 protein. This sample has more than 600,000 distinct CDR3 sequences, with about 20% found just once. Sequencing was performed on blood, either unsorted or a sorted T cell fraction (not recorded which). The receptors shown here come from a male donor with ankylosing spondylitis.

This clonotype occurred many times. The V gene is TRBV12-3 or TRBV12-4, the J gene TRBJ1-1; D is unclear. V lost 5 bases and J 4 bases, leaving 11 bases between the germline ends. The CDR3 length is 13 residues. CDR3 coding DNA: TGTGCCAGCAGTACCCGCCCGAGCACTGAAGCTTTCTTT. Translating gives CASSTRPSTEAFF.

This clonotype was seen only a few times. The rearrangement joins TRBV3-1 to TRBJ2-1, with TRBD2 matching over 12 bases. J was trimmed by 5 bases and V by 1 base; bases with no gene match: 6. Germline V gene data show CDR1 as LGHDT and CDR2 as YNNKEL (reference sequence). The CDR3 has 17 amino acids. The CDR3 nucleotides are TGTGCCAGCAGCCAAGTGACTAGCGGGAGTGTTAACAATGAGCAGTTCTTC. It yields the protein CASSQVTSGSVNNEQFF.

This chain connects TRBV20-1 to TRBJ2-5; 7 bases line up with TRBD2. Germline CDR1 and CDR2: DFQATT and SNEGSKA (reference sequence). Losses at the gene ends were 6 bases for V and 0 bases for J; bases not matched to a gene: 10. The CDR3 totals 15 residues. CDR3 DNA sequence: TGCAGTGCCTCAGGGCGGGGGTCGAACCAAGAGACCCAGTACTTC. It yields the protein CSASGRGSNQETQYF.

This rearrangement joins TRBV27 to TRBJ2-3; D remains ambiguous. Trimming cost V 3 bases and J 3 bases, with 10 bases left between them. The germline CDR1 and CDR2 sequences are MNHEY and SMNVEV (reference sequence). This CDR3 spans 14 amino acids. This CDR3 reads CASSFSTRTDTQYF. CDR3 nucleotides: TGTGCCAGCAGTTTTTCCACGAGGACAGATACGCAGTATTTT.

The rearrangement joins TRBV9 to TRBJ1-2, with D tentatively TRBD1 (5 bases). This CDR3 is 14 amino acids long. Germline loops: CDR1 SGDLS, CDR2 YYNGEE. V was cut by 3 bases and J by 1 base, with 10 bases left in between. CDR3 loop: CASSATQGNYGYTF. The CDR3 DNA reads TGTGCCAGCAGCGCCACTCAGGGTAACTATGGCTACACCTTC.

This clonotype occurred a few times. The rearrangement uses TRBV27 and TRBJ2-7; 8 nucleotides line up with TRBD2. V lost 4 bases to trimming and J lost 5 bases; unmatched junction nucleotides: 13. The germline V gene encodes CDR1 MNHEY and CDR2 SMNVEV (reference sequence). CDR3 length: 16 residues. CDR3 coding DNA: TGTGCCAGCAGTTCACCATCCCCGACTAGCGTCAACGAGCAGTACTTC. This translates into CASSSPSPTSVNEQYF.

This clonotype showed up just a few times. The J gene is TRBJ1-2, the V gene TRBV7-2; D is undetermined. This CDR3 is built from 14 residues. Germline-derived CDR1 and CDR2 are SGHTA and FQGNSA. V lost 5 bases and J 1 base, leaving 11 bases between the germline ends. The CDR3 nucleotides read TGTGCCAGCAGCCCCCGGGAGGGTAACTATGGCTACACCTTC. This codes for CASSPREGNYGYTF. Full variable domain (outside the CDR3, taken from reference TRBV7-2 and TRBJ1-2): GAGVSQSPSNKVTEKGKDVELRCDPISGHTALYWYRQSLGQGLEFLIYFQGNSAPDKSGLPSDRFSAERTGGSVSTLTIQRTQQEDSAVYLCASSPREGNYGYTFGSGTRLTVV.

The V gene is TRBV12-3 or TRBV12-4, the J gene TRBJ2-1; 10 nucleotides line up with TRBD2. Trimming removed 3 bases from V and 5 bases from J; junction bases left unmatched: 7. CDR3 length: 16 residues. The CDR3 loop is CASSFPKAGGDNEQFF. The CDR3 nucleotides are TGTGCCAGCAGTTTCCCAAAAGCGGGGGGGGACAATGAGCAGTTCTTC.

A few counts support this clonotype. The chain is built from TRBV7-9 and TRBJ2-5; 7 bases line up with TRBD2. Germline CDR1 reads SEHNR; CDR2 reads FQNEAQ (reference sequence). With V trimmed by 4 bases and J by 4 bases, 3 bases remained unmatched. The length of the CDR3 is 13 residues. CDR3 sequence reads: CASSSVAGETQYF. CDR3 DNA: TGTGCCAGCAGCTCAGTAGCGGGAGAGACCCAGTACTTC.

This clonotype was counted a few times. The J gene is TRBJ2-3, the V gene TRBV12-3 or TRBV12-4; 11 positions match TRBD2. The CDR3 is 15 residues long. The V and J ends lost 4 bases and 6 bases, in that order; junction bases with no gene match: 6. DNA for the CDR3: TGTGCCAGCAGTTCGACTAGCGGGGAGGGTGATACGCAGTATTTT. Translating gives CASSSTSGEGDTQYF.

The CDR3 loop is CASSPITDNEQFF. CDR3 coding DNA: TGTGCCAGCAGCCCAATAACAGACAATGAGCAGTTCTTC. The gene calls are TRBV7-8 and TRBJ2-1, with no clear D. This CDR3 has 13 amino acids. Germline V CDR1 and CDR2: SGHVS, FQNEAQ. The V end lost 5 bases, the J end lost 5 bases, and 10 bases lay between the germline ends.

The rearrangement uses TRBV20-1 and TRBJ2-5, with unresolved D. The ends were cut back, 5 bases at V and 3 bases at J, with 13 bases in the middle. CDR1 and CDR2 (germline): DFQATT, SNEGSKA (reference sequence). The CDR3 runs to 13 residues. The CDR3 loop is CSAPRLPKETQYF. CDR3 DNA sequence: TGCAGTGCTCCCCGGCTACCTAAAGAGACCCAGTACTTC.

This rearrangement joins TRBV15 to TRBJ2-7; the match to TRBD2 covers 11 bases. V lost 0 bases and J lost 6; bases outside the gene matches: 4. Germline assignment: CDR1 LNHNV and CDR2 YYDKDF (reference sequence). There are 15 residues in the CDR3. As DNA, the CDR3 is TGTGCCACCAGCAGAGATCCCGGGACTAGCGGCGAGCAGTACTTC. It is translated as CATSRDPGTSGEQYF.

This clonotype was counted between two and nine times. The chain uses TRBV9 and TRBJ2-7; unclear D gene. Germline loops: CDR1 SGDLS, CDR2 YYNGEE. The ends were cut back, 0 bases at V and 2 bases at J, with 6 bases in the middle. The CDR3 is 13 residues long. CDR3 sequence (DNA): TGTGCCAGCAGCGTAGATGGTACCTACGAGCAGTACTTC. It specifies CASSVDGTYEQYF.

The V gene is TRBV5-1, the J gene TRBJ2-5; the match to TRBD2 covers 15 bases. Germline V lookup: CDR1 SGHRS, CDR2 YFSETQ. Trimming at V came to 4 bases and at J to 3 bases, leaving 10 bases not matched to a gene. There are 18 residues in the CDR3. The CDR3 loop is CASSLFTGLAGGKETQYF. The CDR3 bases are TGCGCCAGCAGCCTCTTTACCGGACTAGCGGGGGGGAAAGAGACCCAGTACTTC. Filled out from reference TRBV5-1 and TRBJ2-5, the complete variable domain reads KAGVTQTPRYLIKTRGQQVTLSCSPISGHRSVSWYQQTPGQGLQFLFEYFSETQRNKGNFPGRFSGRQFSNSRSEMNVSTLELGDSALYLCASSLFTGLAGGKETQYFGPGTRLLVL.

The chain is built from TRBV20-1 and TRBJ1-6, with D possibly matching TRBD1 (6 bases). This CDR3 region has 14 residues. The V and J ends lost 0 bases and 7 bases respectively, with 10 bases between them. Germline CDR1 DFQATT, CDR2 SNEGSKA (reference sequence). The CDR3 region has the DNA TGCAGTGCTAGAGATTCAGGGGTCAATTCACCCCTCCACTTT. Protein product: CSARDSGVNSPLHF.

The genes are TRBV29-1 and TRBJ2-1; no reliable D call. The germline V gene encodes CDR1 SQVTM and CDR2 ANQGSEA. Trimming pared 6 bases from V and 7 bases from J, leaving 10 bases between. The CDR3 sequence is 11 residues long. In nucleotides, the CDR3 is TGCAGCGTGAGAGTGATTAATGAGCAGTTCTTC. It yields the protein CSVRVINEQFF.

This sequence joins TRBV2 and TRBJ2-7; 8 bases match TRBD1. Per the germline V gene, CDR1 is SNHLY and CDR2 is FYNNEI. This CDR3 is 15 amino acids long. J was trimmed by 4 bases and V by 3 bases; bases with no gene match: 8. This CDR3 is CASSERSGGLYEQYF. In nucleotides, the CDR3 is TGTGCCAGCAGTGAGAGGTCAGGGGGCCTTTACGAGCAGTACTTC.

The rearrangement uses TRBV11-3 and TRBJ1-1; TRBD1 aligns across 7 bases. The junction had 12 bases not matched to a gene; V was cut back by 5 bases and J by 6 bases. CDR3 length equals 15 residues. In germline, CDR1 is SGHNT, CDR2 YENEEA. This chain's CDR3 is CASSPTSQGKPEAFF. Written as DNA, the CDR3 is TGTGCCAGCAGCCCGACCTCACAGGGGAAGCCTGAAGCTTTCTTT.

This chain links TRBV6-1 with TRBJ1-2, with 12 bases that match TRBD1. This CDR3 comprises 14 residues. CDR1 and CDR2 from the germline V gene are MNHNS and SASEGT. V was pared by 7 bases and J by 7 bases, with 7 bases of the junction left unmatched. CDR3 region: CASNAGTGGPGYTF. CDR3 nucleotide sequence: TGTGCCAGCAATGCCGGGACAGGGGGCCCTGGCTACACCTTC.

This clonotype was seen more than once but under ten times. CDR3 region: CASSPRLAAPYEQYF. CDR3 DNA sequence: TGTGCCAGCAGCCCCCGACTAGCGGCCCCCTACGAGCAGTACTTC. V is TRBV3-1 and J is TRBJ2-7; 9 bases align to TRBD2. Germline loops: CDR1 LGHDT, CDR2 YNNKEL (reference sequence). The CDR3 totals 15 residues. V trimming: 4 bases; J trimming: 2 bases; junction bases outside the gene matches: 6.

This chain uses TRBV20-1 with TRBJ2-7, with 11 bases identical to TRBD2. Germline values: CDR1 DFQATT, CDR2 SNEGSKA (reference sequence). The CDR3 length is 21 residues. After removal of 5 bases from V and 0 bases from J, the junction contained 24 bases not matched to a gene. The CDR3 region is CSAYATNPLRGTSGISYEQYF. For the CDR3, the DNA is TGCAGTGCTTACGCGACTAACCCATTGCGGGGGACTAGCGGTATCTCCTACGAGCAGTACTTC.